The 29 T cell receptor beta chains listed next were all sequenced from one sample in a study of cytomegalovirus exposure and HLA in healthy donors. Sequencing was performed with immunoSEQ multiplex PCR; in TCRdb, only in-frame clones are kept and a portion is missing. The sample shows some 250,000 clones, about 90% of them seen only once. Sequenced material: PBMCs. All receptors derive from a woman between 18 and 30 years old in good health and CMV-seronegative.

This clone was counted a few times. The rearrangement uses TRBV4-1 and TRBJ1-2, with D possibly matching TRBD1 (5 bases). Per the germline V gene, CDR1 is MGHRA and CDR2 is YSYEKL. This CDR3 has 14 amino acids. The V gene lost 1 base and the J gene lost 6 bases, with 12 bases spanning the gap. The CDR3 nucleotides are TGCGCCAGCAGCCAAGTAGCAGGGATGGATGGCTACACCTTC. Encoded protein: CASSQVAGMDGYTF.

The J gene is TRBJ2-3, the V gene TRBV6-6; 9 bases line up with TRBD1. V shed 7 bases and J 4 bases; nucleotides not matched to a gene: 9. This CDR3 is built from 15 residues. Germline V gene data show CDR1 as MNHNY and CDR2 as SVGAGI (reference sequence). The CDR3: CASNTMGQGSDTQYF. CDR3 in DNA: TGTGCCAGCAACACCATGGGACAGGGCTCAGATACGCAGTATTTT.

The genes are TRBV14 and TRBJ1-5; 7 bases agree with TRBD1. This CDR3 is built from 15 residues. V lost 1 base, J lost 6 bases, and 6 bases stayed unmatched. The germline gives CDR1 SGHDN, CDR2 FVKESK. The CDR3 reads CASSQGGQDRQPQHF. The CDR3, as DNA: TGTGCCAGCAGCCAAGGTGGACAGGATCGTCAGCCCCAGCATTTT.

The rearrangement links TRBV7-2 to TRBJ2-3; D gene unclear. In germline, CDR1 is SGHTA, CDR2 FQGNSA. The CDR3 is 13 amino acids. The germline V and J ends were trimmed by 5 bases and 2 bases, with 8 bases remaining between them. CDR3 DNA: TGTGCCAGCAGCCCAAGCCCCACAGATACGCAGTATTTT. Translation: CASSPSPTDTQYF.

This sequence joins TRBV5-6 and TRBJ1-1; D perhaps matches TRBD1 (6 bases). This CDR3 contains 16 residues. Germline loops: CDR1 SGHDT, CDR2 YYEEEE. Trimming removed 0 bases from V and 0 bases from J, with 12 bases in between. CDR3 protein: CASSLGQGILNTEAFF. CDR3 DNA: TGTGCCAGCAGCTTGGGTCAGGGGATATTGAACACTGAAGCTTTCTTT.

The chain carries TRBV28 and TRBJ2-1; D possibly corresponds to TRBD2 (5 bases). The CDR3 spans 11 residues. Looked up from germline, CDR1 is MDHEN and CDR2 is SYDVKM. V was clipped by 6 bases and J by 10 bases, with 10 bases between them. The CDR3: CASSPRGEQFF. CDR3 nucleotide sequence: TGTGCCAGCAGCCCTAGAGGGGAGCAGTTCTTC.

This sequence joins TRBV10-3 and TRBJ1-2, with D unresolved. The CDR3 extends over 14 amino acids. Germline CDR1 ENHRY, CDR2 SYGVKD. V was pared by 5 bases and J by 4 bases, with 14 bases between. The CDR3 loop reads CAISLGEGTYGYTF. The CDR3, as DNA: TGTGCCATCAGTCTCGGGGAGGGTACCTATGGCTACACCTTC.

The chain couples TRBV19 to TRBJ2-1; possible D gene TRBD2, 6 bases. V was clipped by 0 bases and J by 3 bases, with 12 bases between them. Germline V gene data show CDR1 as LNHDA and CDR2 as SQIVND (reference sequence). The CDR3 covers 16 residues. The DNA of the CDR3 is TGTGCCAGTAGTATAGATTCGGGGGTCTTCTACAATGAGCAGTTCTTC. Protein sequence: CASSIDSGVFYNEQFF. The whole variable domain, remainder taken from reference TRBV19 and TRBJ2-1, is DGGITQSPKYLFRKEGQNVTLSCEQNLNHDAMYWYRQDPGQGLRLIYYSQIVNDFQKGDIAEGYSVSREKKESFPLTVTSAQKNPTAFYLCASSIDSGVFYNEQFFGPGTRLTVL.

This chain joins TRBV11-2 and TRBJ1-1, with a weak D call TRBD1 (5 bases). In germline, CDR1 is SGHAT, CDR2 FQNNGV. The CDR3 is 13 amino acids. Trimming took off 4 bases at V and 1 base at J, with 7 bases between the two ends. The CDR3 DNA is TGTGCCAGCAGCTCTCAGGGGAACACTGAAGCTTTCTTT. This encodes CASSSQGNTEAFF.

The chain recombines TRBV5-6 with TRBJ2-6; the D is unclear. Germline V gene lookup returns CDR1 SGHDT and CDR2 YYEEEE. The CDR3 extends over 16 amino acids. Trimming stripped 2 bases from V and 4 bases from J, with 13 bases between. In DNA form, the CDR3 reads TGTGCCAGCAGCTTAAATCGGGTCTGGGGGGCCAACGTCCTGACTTTC. This translates into CASSLNRVWGANVLTF. The complete variable domain, with remaining parts taken from reference TRBV5-6 and TRBJ2-6, reads DAGVTQSPTHLIKTRGQQVTLRCSPKSGHDTVSWYQQALGQGPQFIFQYYEEEERQRGNFPDRFSGHQFPNYSSELNVNALLLGDSALYLCASSLNRVWGANVLTFGAGSRLTVL.

This chain connects TRBV7-9 to TRBJ2-5, with a tentative D call TRBD1 (5 bases). In germline, CDR1 is SEHNR, CDR2 FQNEAQ (reference sequence). Trimming shortened V by 5 bases and J by 1 base, and 14 bases separated the two germline ends. CDR3 length: 15 residues. CDR3 nucleotide sequence: TGTGCCAGCAGCGCCCAGGGCGGCCTCCAAGAGACCCAGTACTTC. This encodes CASSAQGGLQETQYF.

V gene TRBV6-5 combines with J gene TRBJ2-7, with 8 bases fitting TRBD1. The CDR3 spans 15 residues. Germline loops: CDR1 MNHEY, CDR2 SVGAGI. The V gene end was trimmed by 5 bases and the J gene end by 4 bases; junction bases not matched to a gene: 10. In nucleotides, the CDR3 is TGTGCCAGCAGTCCAGCAGGGGGCGGATGGTACGAGCAGTACTTC. This translates into CASSPAGGGWYEQYF.

The chain employs TRBV19 and TRBJ2-7; possible D gene TRBD2, 5 bases. CDR3 length equals 12 residues. Germline CDR1 and CDR2: LNHDA and SQIVND (reference sequence). V lost 7 bases to trimming and J lost 7 bases, with 14 bases between them. As DNA, the CDR3 is TGTGCCAGTACCATCCTGTCGGGAGAGCAGTACGTC. It yields the protein CASTILSGEQYV.

The chain recombines TRBV6-5 with TRBJ2-5; weak D call: TRBD1 (5 bases). Germline V gene sequence: CDR1 MNHEY, CDR2 SVGAGI. This CDR3 is 14 amino acids long. V dropped 1 base and J dropped 1 base, with 7 bases sitting between them. DNA of the CDR3: TGTGCCAGCAGTTACTTAACAGGCCAAGAGACCCAGTACTTC. Translated, it gives CASSYLTGQETQYF.

The chain carries TRBV5-5 and TRBJ2-3, with 8 bases matching TRBD1. CDR1 is SGHKS, CDR2 YYEKEE, per germline (reference sequence). This CDR3 has 15 residues. The V gene end was trimmed by 2 bases and the J gene end by 8 bases; junction bases not matched to a gene: 10. The CDR3 DNA reads as TGTGCCAGCAGCTTTAGAACAGGGGGTATGCTTACGCAGTATTTT. Protein: CASSFRTGGMLTQYF. Filled out from reference TRBV5-5 and TRBJ2-3, the complete variable domain reads DAGVTQSPTHLIKTRGQQVTLRCSPISGHKSVSWYQQVLGQGPQFIFQYYEKEERGRGNFPDRFSARQFPNYSSELNVNALLLGDSALYLCASSFRTGGMLTQYFGPGTRLTVL.

V and J are TRBV6-5 and TRBJ2-1; 7 bases match TRBD2. The germline CDR1 and CDR2 sequences are MNHEY and SVGAGI. Germline trimming cut 2 bases from V and 2 bases from J; bases unmatched to any gene: 3. This CDR3 has 15 residues. The CDR3 DNA reads TGTGCCAGCAGTTACGAGCGGGGTGCCTACAATGAGCAGTTCTTC. It codes for CASSYERGAYNEQFF.

The CDR3 DNA reads as TGTGCCAGCAGCAAGGACAGGGGAACTGTTACCTATGGCTACACCTTC. This codes for CASSKDRGTVTYGYTF. This chain connects TRBV7-9 to TRBJ1-2; 9 positions agree with TRBD1. Germline assignment: CDR1 SEHNR and CDR2 FQNEAQ (reference sequence). Trimming took 5 bases from V and 4 from J; bases not matched to a gene: 11. The CDR3 is 16 residues long.

The chain recombines TRBV7-2 with TRBJ2-7; TRBD1 aligns across 8 bases. CDR1 and CDR2 from the germline V gene are SGHTA and FQGNSA. The CDR3 contains 12 residues. The CDR3 region is CASSLGTDRAHV. CDR3 sequence (DNA): TGTGCCAGCAGCTTGGGGACGGACAGGGCCCACGTC.

This clone appeared a single time. The CDR3 spells CASSTSRTGNYGYTF. DNA of the CDR3: TGTGCCAGCTCGACCAGTAGGACAGGGAACTATGGCTACACCTTC. The V and J genes are TRBV18 and TRBJ1-2, with 8 bases identical to TRBD1. Germline values: CDR1 KGHSH, CDR2 LQKENI. The V and J ends lost 6 bases and 2 bases, in that order; junction bases with no gene match: 8. The CDR3 spans 15 residues.

V gene TRBV18 combines with J gene TRBJ1-4; D might be TRBD1 (6 bases). The germline V gene has CDR1 KGHSH and CDR2 LQKENI. Trimming cost V 0 bases and J 3 bases, with 8 bases left between them. The CDR3 runs 15 residues. CDR3 amino acids: CASSPPDSPNEKLFF. CDR3 in DNA: TGTGCCAGCTCACCACCGGACAGCCCTAATGAAAAACTGTTTTTT. The variable domain in full, completed from reference TRBV18 and TRBJ1-4, reads NAGVMQNPRHLVRRRGQEARLRCSPMKGHSHVYWYRQLPEEGLKFMVYLQKENIIDESGMPKERFSAEFPKEGPSILRIQQVVRGDSAAYFCASSPPDSPNEKLFFGSGTQLSVL.

This clone appeared once. The J gene is TRBJ1-1, the V gene TRBV30; D ambiguous. V gave up 4 bases and J gave up 6 bases, with 12 bases separating them. The CDR3 loop spans 12 amino acids. The germline CDR1 and CDR2 sequences are GTSNPN and SVGIG (reference sequence). DNA for the CDR3: TGTGCCTGGACCCCGGGTCGGGCTGAAGCTTTCTTT. Translating gives CAWTPGRAEAFF.

The chain is built from TRBV5-1 and TRBJ2-1; no definite D call. This CDR3 contains 15 residues. The V and J ends lost 0 bases and 4 bases respectively, with 11 bases between them. Germline CDR1 SGHRS, CDR2 YFSETQ. For the CDR3, the DNA is TGCGCCAGCAGCTTGGGGCAGGAAGCATACAATGAGCAGTTCTTC. It specifies CASSLGQEAYNEQFF.

V is TRBV28 and J is TRBJ2-7; 8 bases match TRBD2. CDR1 and CDR2 from the germline V gene are MDHEN and SYDVKM. CDR3 size: 14 residues. V lost 5 bases and J lost 2; bases outside the gene matches: 5. CDR3 nucleotides: TGTGCCAGCAGTAAAGCGGGGGCCGCCTACGAGCAGTACTTC. Amino acids: CASSKAGAAYEQYF. Drawing the rest from reference TRBV28 and TRBJ2-7, the complete variable domain is DVKVTQSSRYLVKRTGEKVFLECVQDMDHENMFWYRQDPGLGLRLIYFSYDVKMKEKGDIPEGYSVSREKKERFSLILESASTNQTSMYLCASSKAGAAYEQYFGPGTRLTVT.

This chain links TRBV5-1 with TRBJ1-2; maybe TRBD1 (6 bases). Trimming removed 0 bases from V and 6 bases from J, with 9 bases in between. The germline gives CDR1 SGHRS, CDR2 YFSETQ. This CDR3 contains 13 residues. CDR3 protein: CASSLDRANGYTF. The CDR3 DNA is TGCGCCAGCAGCTTGGACAGGGCAAATGGCTACACCTTC.

This chain connects TRBV14 to TRBJ1-4, with TRBD1 matching over 7 bases. CDR3 length equals 15 residues. The germline V gene has CDR1 SGHDN and CDR2 FVKESK. V lost 3 bases, J lost 8 bases, and 9 bases stayed unmatched. CDR3 nucleotides: TGTGCCAGCAGCCAGGGGACAGTTAATTACGAAAAACTGTTTTTT. This codes for CASSQGTVNYEKLFF.

This clone is a singleton in its sample. J is TRBJ1-5 and V is TRBV19; a weak D match, TRBD1 (5 bases). The CDR3 is 14 residues long. The V end was cut by 3 bases, the J end by 7 bases, with 13 bases between. In germline, CDR1 is LNHDA, CDR2 SQIVND (reference sequence). CDR3 in amino acids: CASSIGQGRQPQHF. Here the CDR3 DNA reads TGTGCCAGTAGTATCGGACAAGGGAGGCAGCCCCAGCATTTT.

V and J are TRBV4-1 and TRBJ1-6; 7 bases are a match to TRBD1. CDR1 is MGHRA and CDR2 is YSYEKL in the germline V gene. Losses at the gene ends were 4 bases for V and 6 bases for J; bases not matched to a gene: 18. This CDR3 has 19 residues. Here the CDR3 DNA reads TGCGCCAGCAGCCTATGGGACAGCGGGGGCAGACCTCTTAATTCACCCCTCCACTTT. Translated: CASSLWDSGGRPLNSPLHF.

V and J are TRBV7-3 and TRBJ2-3; 11 bases are a match to TRBD2. Looked up from germline, CDR1 is SGHTA and CDR2 is FQGTGA. The length of the CDR3 is 18 residues. V lost 2 bases to trimming and J lost 0 bases; unmatched junction nucleotides: 7. Here the CDR3 reads CASSLGLAGGTSTDTQYF. The CDR3 DNA sequence: TGTGCCAGCAGCTTAGGGCTAGCGGGGGGAACTAGCACAGATACGCAGTATTTT.

In this sample, this clone turned up once. The chain carries TRBV27 and TRBJ2-7; the D gene is possibly TRBD1 (6 bases). V shed 8 bases and J shed 7 bases, with 18 bases lying between them. The CDR3 contains 13 residues. Germline CDR1 MNHEY, CDR2 SMNVEV (reference sequence). CDR3 DNA sequence: TGTGCCAGCCGGTGGGGGCCGGCTACAGAGCAGTACTTC. This translates into CASRWGPATEQYF.